These 8 T cell receptor beta chains share one sample of origin, sequenced in a study of blood T cell repertoires in COVID-19. Only in-frame clones appear in the TCRdb table, and some are missing; sequencing was by immunoSEQ multiplex PCR. The sample includes approximately 210,000 clones, 94% seen only once; the top ten take 0.7% to 0.8%. Sequencing used peripheral blood. These receptors all come from a man aged 30 to 45 with COVID-19, enrolled during active disease.

The gene calls are TRBV3-1 (or the pseudogene TRBV3-2) and TRBJ1-4; D might be TRBD1 (5 bases). Between the trimmed V and J ends, which lost 0 bases and 8 bases, there was a span of 16 bases. CDR1 is LGHDT and CDR2 is YNNKEL in the germline V gene (reference sequence). The CDR3 has 16 residues. The CDR3 sequence: CASSQDRYRTREKLFF. The CDR3 DNA is TGTGCCAGCAGCCAAGATAGGTACAGGACGCGCGAAAAACTGTTTTTT.

DNA of the CDR3: TGTGCCAGCAGCCCCCAAAAGGGACAGTTCAACGAGCAGTACTTC. As protein: CASSPQKGQFNEQYF. The V call is TRBV9, the J call TRBJ2-7; 7 bases are shared with TRBD1. The V segment lost 4 bases and the J segment 5 bases; nucleotides outside the gene matches: 12. Germline-derived CDR1 and CDR2 are SGDLS and YYNGEE. The CDR3 loop spans 15 amino acids.

This chain joins TRBV19 and TRBJ1-4; no reliable D call. The V end was cut by 6 bases, the J end by 8 bases, with 16 bases between. The germline gives CDR1 LNHDA, CDR2 SQIVND (reference sequence). The CDR3 is 14 residues long. In DNA form, the CDR3 reads TGTGCCAGTAGCCCTCCGGGGAATAGCGAAAAACTGTTTTTT. This sequence encodes CASSPPGNSEKLFF.

The rearrangement links TRBV10-3 to TRBJ1-1; 7 nucleotides match TRBD1. The CDR3 extends over 12 amino acids. Germline CDR1 reads ENHRY; CDR2 reads SYGVKD. The V gene end was trimmed by 10 bases and the J gene end by 4 bases; junction bases not matched to a gene: 6. Here the CDR3 reads CATTGLSTEAFF. CDR3 nucleotides: TGTGCCACGACAGGGTTGAGCACTGAAGCTTTCTTT.

The chain recombines TRBV10-1 with TRBJ1-5; D is unresolved. The CDR3 is made up of 14 amino acids. Looked up from germline, CDR1 is WNHNN and CDR2 is SYGVQD (reference sequence). The V end lost 0 bases, the J end lost 7 bases, and 10 bases lay between the germline ends. The CDR3 DNA sequence: TGCGCCAGCAGTGAGTCCCGGGGAGACCAGCCCCAGCATTTT. Its protein is CASSESRGDQPQHF.

This chain connects TRBV2 to TRBJ1-3; 8 nucleotides line up with TRBD1. Unmatched junction bases numbered 3, after V lost 4 bases and J lost 4 bases. Per the germline V gene, CDR1 is SNHLY and CDR2 is FYNNEI. The CDR3 is 14 residues long. The CDR3 loop reads CASSAPGGGNTIYF. CDR3 coding DNA: TGTGCCAGCAGTGCCCCAGGGGGCGGAAACACCATATATTTT. Variable domain in full (rest from reference TRBV2 and TRBJ1-3): EPEVTQTPSHQVTQMGQEVILRCVPISNHLYFYWYRQILGQKVEFLVSFYNNEISEKSEIFDDQFSVERPDGSNFTLKIRSTKLEDSAMYFCASSAPGGGNTIYFGEGSWLTVV.

The rearrangement links TRBV9 to TRBJ1-1; D not certain. The CDR3 is 15 amino acids. CDR1 is SGDLS, CDR2 YYNGEE, per germline. V was pared by 0 bases and J by 0 bases, with 9 bases between. The CDR3 region has the DNA TGTGCCAGCAGCGTAGTAGAGTTTTTGAACACTGAAGCTTTCTTT. Translating it yields CASSVVEFLNTEAFF.

This clone was detected only once. The rearrangement uses TRBV5-6 and TRBJ1-1; D perhaps matches TRBD1 (5 bases). Trimming cost V 0 bases and J 0 bases, with 6 bases left between them. Germline CDR1 reads SGHDT; CDR2 reads YYEEEE. This CDR3 is built from 14 residues. The CDR3 DNA reads TGTGCCAGCAGCTTGGGGGGCATGAACACTGAAGCTTTCTTT. It codes for CASSLGGMNTEAFF.